The present TCR beta chain was sequenced within a study of blood T cell repertoires in COVID-19. The ends were cut back, 6 bases at V and 2 bases at J, with 10 bases in the middle. The CDR3 sequence is 14 residues long. Germline-derived CDR1 and CDR2 are LNHDA and SQIVND (reference sequence). The protocol was immunoSEQ multiplex PCR, while the TCRdb copy is restricted to in-frame clones and leaves out a portion. The sample includes over 250,000 clones, 85% to 90% seen only once; the top ten take roughly 1.9%. The receptor was derived from a woman aged 60 to 75 who had recovered from COVID-19. The sequencing input was PBMCs or T cells enriched from blood (not recorded which). The chain links TRBV19 to TRBJ2-2; tentatively, D is TRBD2 (5 bases). The CDR3 DNA sequence: TGTGCCAGTAGGGGGAGACCCAACACCGGGGAGCTGTTTTTT. Translated, it gives CASRGRPNTGELFF. The complete variable domain, with remaining parts taken from reference TRBV19 and TRBJ2-2, reads DGGITQSPKYLFRKEGQNVTLSCEQNLNHDAMYWYRQDPGQGLRLIYYSQIVNDFQKGDIAEGYSVSREKKESFPLTVTSAQKNPTAFYLCASRGRPNTGELFFGEGSRLTVL.